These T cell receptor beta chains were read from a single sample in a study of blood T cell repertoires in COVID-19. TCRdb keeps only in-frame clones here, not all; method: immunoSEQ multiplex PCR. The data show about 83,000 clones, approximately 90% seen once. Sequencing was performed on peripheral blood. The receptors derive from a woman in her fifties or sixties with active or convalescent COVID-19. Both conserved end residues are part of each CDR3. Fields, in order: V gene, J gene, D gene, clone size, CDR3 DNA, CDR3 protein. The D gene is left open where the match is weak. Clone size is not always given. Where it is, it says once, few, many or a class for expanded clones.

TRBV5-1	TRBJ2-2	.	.	TGCGCCAGCAGCGTAAGCAGGGGCCCCCGAGGAACCGGGGAGCTGTTTTTT	CASSVSRGPRGTGELFF
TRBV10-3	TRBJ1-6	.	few	TGTGCCACCAACATGGGGGGGAGCTCCTATAATTCACCCCTCCACTTT	CATNMGGSSYNSPLHF
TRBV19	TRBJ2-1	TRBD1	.	TGTGCCAGTGCGGGACAGGGTTTATCCAACAATGAGCAGTTCTTC	CASAGQGLSNNEQFF
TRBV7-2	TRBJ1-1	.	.	TGTGCCAGCAGGCAAGACATAAACACTGAAGCTTTCTTT	CASRQDINTEAFF
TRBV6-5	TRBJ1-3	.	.	TGTGCCAGCTCGGCGACAAATGGAAACACCATATATTTT	CASSATNGNTIYF
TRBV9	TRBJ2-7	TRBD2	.	TGTGCCAGCAGCGTAATGGCGGGGGGATCCTACGAGCAGTACTTC	CASSVMAGGSYEQYF
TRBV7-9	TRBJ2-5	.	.	TGTGCCAGCAGCTTTTTAGGCGGGGACGGAGAGGAGACCCAGTACTTC	CASSFLGGDGEETQYF
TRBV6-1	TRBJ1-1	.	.	TGTGCCAGCAGTGAGTTTCAGGGGACCACTGAAGCTTTCTTT	CASSEFQGTTEAFF
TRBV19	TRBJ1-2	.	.	TGTGCCAGTAGTATAGAGCACAGGGACACCTTGGGCTATGGCTACACCTTC	CASSIEHRDTLGYGYTF
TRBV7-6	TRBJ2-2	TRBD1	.	TGTGCCAGCAGCTTAGCGCAGGCAGGGGGCGTCGGGAACACCGGGGAGCTGTTTTTT	CASSLAQAGGVGNTGELFF
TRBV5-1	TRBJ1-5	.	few	TGCGCCAGCAGCTTGGAAGCAGGGCACAATCAGCCCCAGCATTTT	CASSLEAGHNQPQHF
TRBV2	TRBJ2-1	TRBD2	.	TGTGCCAGCACGCGGGGGAGGGAGCAGTTCTTC	CASTRGREQFF
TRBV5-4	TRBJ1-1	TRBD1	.	TGTGCCAGCAATGAGGACAGGCGGAACACTGAAGCTTTCTTT	CASNEDRRNTEAFF
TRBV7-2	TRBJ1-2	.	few	TGTGCCAGCAGCTCCCGGACAGCCGTCAACTATGGCTACACCTTC	CASSSRTAVNYGYTF
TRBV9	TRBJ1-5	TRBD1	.	TGTGCCAGCAGCGCTAAGGACAGGGGGCATTTTCAGCCCCAGCATTTT	CASSAKDRGHFQPQHF
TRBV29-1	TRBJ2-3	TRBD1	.	TGCAGCGTTGAAGAAGGACAGGGGACAGATACGCAGTATTTT	CSVEEGQGTDTQYF
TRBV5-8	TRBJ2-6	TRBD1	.	TGTGCCAGCAGCTTGGCCCAGGGGGTTGCCAACGTCCTGACTTTC	CASSLAQGVANVLTF
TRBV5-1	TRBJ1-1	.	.	TGCGCCAGCACTCGGGTAATGGACACTGAAGCTTTCTTT	CASTRVMDTEAFF
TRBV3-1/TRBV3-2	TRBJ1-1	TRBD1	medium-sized	TGTGCCAGCAGGCGGGACAGGGCAACTTTCTTT	CASRRDRATFF
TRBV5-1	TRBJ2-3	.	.	TGCGCCAGCAGTCCCGGTGGGGCCCCTGGGGATACGCAGTATTTT	CASSPGGAPGDTQYF
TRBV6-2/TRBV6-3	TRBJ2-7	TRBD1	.	TGTGCCAGCAGTAAGGGACAGGCGACCTACGAGCAGTACTTC	CASSKGQATYEQYF
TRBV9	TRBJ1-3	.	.	TGTGCCAGCGGCCCATCTGGAAACACCATATATTTT	CASGPSGNTIYF
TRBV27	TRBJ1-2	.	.	TGTGCCAGCAGTCTCGAGTGGGGGGAGAACTATGGCTACACCTTC	CASSLEWGENYGYTF
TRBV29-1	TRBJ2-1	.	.	TGCAGCGCCGCGAGAGGTGGCAGACACAATGAGCAGTTCTTC	CSAARGGRHNEQFF
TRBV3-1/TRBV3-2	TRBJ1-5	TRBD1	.	TGTGCCAGCAGCCAGGGGACAGGGCAACTCAATCAGCCCCAGCATTTT	CASSQGTGQLNQPQHF
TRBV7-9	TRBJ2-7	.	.	TGTGCCAGCAGCCGTCGACAGGGACTCTACGAGCAGTACTTC	CASSRRQGLYEQYF
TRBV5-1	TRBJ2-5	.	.	TGCGCCAGCAGGTCGACCGGACAGGCGGGGCAAGAGACCCAGTACTTC	CASRSTGQAGQETQYF
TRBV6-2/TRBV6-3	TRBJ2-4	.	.	TGTGCCAGCAGTTACGTTAGGGGAAAGGCCAAAAACATTCAGTACTTC	CASSYVRGKAKNIQYF
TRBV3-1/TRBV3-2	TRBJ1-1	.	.	TGTGCCAGCAGCCATGCTGGGCGCACTGAAGCTTTCTTT	CASSHAGRTEAFF
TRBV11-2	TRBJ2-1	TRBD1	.	TGTGCCAGCAGCTTAGAACAGGGGAACGGTGAGCAGTTCTTC	CASSLEQGNGEQFF
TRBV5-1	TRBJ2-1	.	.	TGCGCCAGCAGCTTTAGCCGTTCCTACAATGAGCAGTTCTTC	CASSFSRSYNEQFF
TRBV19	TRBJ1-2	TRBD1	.	TGTGCCAGTACTGACAGGGAAGAAGGCTACACCTTC	CASTDREEGYTF
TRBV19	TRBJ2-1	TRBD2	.	TGTGCCAGTAGTATAGATAGAGCGGGGGCTCTCCGGGATGAGCAGTTCTTC	CASSIDRAGALRDEQFF
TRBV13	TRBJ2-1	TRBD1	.	TGTGCCAGCAGCTTAGCGGGACAGGGTTTTCGGGATGAGCAGTTCTTC	CASSLAGQGFRDEQFF
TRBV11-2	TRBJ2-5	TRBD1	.	TGTGCCAGCAGCTCATTCTTGACAGGGTTACAAGAGACCCAGTACTTC	CASSSFLTGLQETQYF
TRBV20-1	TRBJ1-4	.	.	TGCAGTGCTATACACCTTGAAAAACTGTTTTTT	CSAIHLEKLFF
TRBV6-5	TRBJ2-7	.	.	TGTGCCAGCAGCGATACAGGGAACGAGCAGTACTTC	CASSDTGNEQYF
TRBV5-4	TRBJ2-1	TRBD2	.	TGTGCCAGCAGCCTGGGACTAGCGGGGGGGCAGGATGAGCAGTTCTTC	CASSLGLAGGQDEQFF
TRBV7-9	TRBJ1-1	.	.	TGTGCCAGCAGTCCAGGGTTGCCTACGACTGAAGCTTTCTTT	CASSPGLPTTEAFF
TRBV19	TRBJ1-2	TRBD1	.	TGTGCCGTACGGGACAGGGACCCCACCTACTATGGCTACACCTTC	CAVRDRDPTYYGYTF
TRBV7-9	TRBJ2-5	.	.	TGTGCCAGCAGCCGATCGCTCCGAGGGTCCGGAGAGACCCAGTACTTC	CASSRSLRGSGETQYF
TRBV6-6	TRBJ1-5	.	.	TGTGCCAGCAGTTACGAGCTATATAGCAATCAGCCCCAGCATTTT	CASSYELYSNQPQHF
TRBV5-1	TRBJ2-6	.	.	TGCGCCAGCAACCCCGGGAGCTCTGGGGCCAACGTCCTGACTTTC	CASNPGSSGANVLTF
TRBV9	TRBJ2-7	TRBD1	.	TGTGCCAGCAGCGTAGTCACTCTACTAAACCCCCACGCCCGGGACAGGGGGCCCTACGAGCAGTACTTC	CASSVVTLLNPHARDRGPYEQYF
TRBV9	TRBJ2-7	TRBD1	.	TGTGCCAGCAGCGTAGCGGGATCGGGACAGGGCGGCGAGCAGTACTTC	CASSVAGSGQGGEQYF
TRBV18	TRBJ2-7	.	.	TGTGCCAGCTCCTCGACAGAGGCCTACGAGCAGTACTTC	CASSSTEAYEQYF
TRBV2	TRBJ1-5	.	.	TGTGCCAGCAGTGGAGGCGGGGGCGGCAATCAGCCCCAGCATTTT	CASSGGGGGNQPQHF
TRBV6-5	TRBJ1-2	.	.	TGTGCCAGCAGGAAACCCAGTTATGGCTACACCTTC	CASRKPSYGYTF
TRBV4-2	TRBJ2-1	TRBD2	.	TGTGCCAGCAGCCATCTTGCGGGGGGCTACAATGAGCAGTTCTTC	CASSHLAGGYNEQFF
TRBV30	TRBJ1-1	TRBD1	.	TGTGCCTGGAGTCAGGACAGGGGAGAAGCTTTCTTT	CAWSQDRGEAFF
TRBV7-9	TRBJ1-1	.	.	TGTGCCAGCAGCGCGACGGAGTCCATGAACACTGAAGCTTTCTTT	CASSATESMNTEAFF
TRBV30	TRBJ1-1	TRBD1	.	TGTGCCTGGAGCAGGGGGCTGGACACTGAAGCTTTCTTT	CAWSRGLDTEAFF
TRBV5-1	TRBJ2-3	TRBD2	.	TGCGCCAGCAGAGCGGGGGGCGCATCGGGCACAGATACGCAGTATTTT	CASRAGGASGTDTQYF
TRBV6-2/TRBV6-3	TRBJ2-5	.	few	TGTGCCAGCAGTTACTCGCGGATCCAAGAGACCCAGTACTTC	CASSYSRIQETQYF
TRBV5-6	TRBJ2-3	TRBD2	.	TGTGCCAGCAGCTTGTGGACTAGCGGGGGGGTTCGGGATACGCAGTATTTT	CASSLWTSGGVRDTQYF
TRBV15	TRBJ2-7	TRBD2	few	TGTGCCACCAGCTTTGGGGCTAGCGGGGGTGGGGACGAGCAGTACTTC	CATSFGASGGGDEQYF
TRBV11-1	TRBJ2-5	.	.	TGTGCCAGCAGCTTAGCCAGCGGCGAGATACAGACCCAGTACTTC	CASSLASGEIQTQYF
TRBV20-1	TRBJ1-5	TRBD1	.	TGCAGTGCTAGTGTTCAGGCAGGGGGCGCGAGGCAGCCCCAGCATTTT	CSASVQAGGARQPQHF
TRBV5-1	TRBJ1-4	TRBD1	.	TGCGCCAGCAGCTTGGTAGGGGGGACAGTCAATGAAAAACTGTTTTTT	CASSLVGGTVNEKLFF
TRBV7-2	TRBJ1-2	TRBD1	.	TGTGCCAGCAGCTCATACAGGGGGCCAAGTGGCTACACCTTC	CASSSYRGPSGYTF